This note documents a single T cell receptor (beta chain) sequence. The germline V gene has CDR1 ENHRY and CDR2 SYGVKD. The CDR3 consists of 16 residues. J gave up 3 bases and V 4 bases, and 9 bases lay outside the gene matches. This specimen comes from a study of blood T cell repertoires in COVID-19. This table comes from immunoSEQ multiplex PCR, and its TCRdb copy is limited to in-frame clones, with some not included. Found here are 15,000 to 20,000 clones, about 91% of them singletons; the top ten hold about 12%. V usage is TRBV10-3 and J usage is TRBJ2-7; TRBD2 matches at 10 bases. The clonotype originates from a man aged 55-75 years with active COVID-19. Source material: peripheral blood. CDR3 nucleotides: TGTGCCATCAGTGGATCAGCGGGAGGGGGGCGCTACGAGCAGTACTTC. Protein product: CAISGSAGGGRYEQYF.